This paragraph reports one TCR beta chain. Trimming removed 2 bases at V and 4 bases at J, with 15 bases between. The CDR3 has 15 amino acids. CDR1 and CDR2 (germline): ENHRY, SYGVKD. This record comes from a study of blood T cell repertoires in COVID-19. Assay used: immunoSEQ multiplex PCR; TCRdb lists only in-frame clones, some missing. The sample yields tens of thousands of clones, 65% to 90% seen once. This TCR came from a man at least 80 years old with acute or convalescent COVID-19. The rearrangement joins TRBV10-3 to TRBJ2-7; D is possibly TRBD2 (6 bases). Sequenced sample: peripheral blood. This CDR3 is CAISEGLARTYEQYF. CDR3 sequence (DNA): TGTGCCATCAGTGAGGGGCTAGCGCGGACTTACGAGCAGTACTTC.